A selection of T cell receptor beta chains follows, all from one sample in a study of cytomegalovirus exposure and HLA in healthy donors. Repertoires were generated with immunoSEQ multiplex PCR, while TCRdb's copy carries only in-frame clones and drops some. The table lists around 100,000 clones, 65% to 85% of them singletons. The source material was PBMCs. These receptors originate from a man aged 50 to 59 in good health and CMV-seronegative. The CDR3 runs from the conserved cysteine through the conserved F or W. Each record gives: V gene, CDR3 length, D gene, J gene, clone size, CDR3 protein, CDR3 DNA. D genes are given only for firm matches. Size values are once, few and many counts, or a class for expanded clones, and some rows have none.

v_gene: TRBV11-2; len: 16; d_gene: TRBD1; j_gene: TRBJ2-4; abundance: -; CDR3aa: CASSSHRGKDKNIQYF; CDR3nt: TGTGCCAGCAGCTCCCACAGGGGGAAGGACAAAAACATTCAGTACTTC
v_gene: TRBV27; len: 14; d_gene: TRBD1; j_gene: TRBJ1-6; abundance: -; CDR3aa: CASSSGQANSPLHF; CDR3nt: TGTGCCAGCAGTTCCGGACAGGCAAATTCACCCCTCCACTTT
v_gene: TRBV7-9; len: 15; d_gene: -; j_gene: TRBJ2-6; abundance: -; CDR3aa: CASSLPGLGANVLTF; CDR3nt: TGTGCCAGCAGCTTACCAGGGCTGGGGGCCAACGTCCTGACTTTC
v_gene: TRBV28; len: 13; d_gene: -; j_gene: TRBJ1-1; abundance: -; CDR3aa: CASSLSGSTEAFF; CDR3nt: TGTGCCAGCAGTTTGAGCGGGAGCACTGAAGCTTTCTTT
v_gene: TRBV5-1; len: 16; d_gene: -; j_gene: TRBJ2-6; abundance: once; CDR3aa: CASSLMGSGAGDVLTF; CDR3nt: TGCGCCAGCAGCTTGATGGGGTCAGGAGCAGGGGATGTCCTGACTTTC
v_gene: TRBV25-1; len: 12; d_gene: TRBD1; j_gene: TRBJ1-2; abundance: -; CDR3aa: CASGPGGGGYTF; CDR3nt: TGTGCCAGCGGCCCAGGGGGTGGTGGCTACACCTTC
v_gene: TRBV5-4; len: 14; d_gene: -; j_gene: TRBJ1-6; abundance: -; CDR3aa: CASSLHRENSPLHF; CDR3nt: TGTGCCAGCAGCTTGCACAGGGAGAATTCACCCCTCCACTTT
v_gene: TRBV28; len: 12; d_gene: TRBD1; j_gene: TRBJ1-2; abundance: -; CDR3aa: CASRTGGYGYTF; CDR3nt: TGTGCCAGCCGGACAGGGGGATATGGCTACACCTTC
v_gene: TRBV9; len: 16; d_gene: -; j_gene: TRBJ1-3; abundance: -; CDR3aa: CASSVDGRTPRNTIYF; CDR3nt: TGTGCCAGCAGCGTAGATGGCAGGACTCCACGAAACACCATATATTTT
v_gene: TRBV19; len: 14; d_gene: -; j_gene: TRBJ2-3; abundance: -; CDR3aa: CASSIARVADTQYF; CDR3nt: TGTGCCAGTAGTATAGCGAGGGTTGCGGATACGCAGTATTTT
v_gene: TRBV10-3; len: 16; d_gene: TRBD1; j_gene: TRBJ1-3; abundance: -; CDR3aa: CAISAGTGAAGNTIYF; CDR3nt: TGTGCCATCAGTGCGGGGACAGGGGCGGCGGGAAACACCATATATTTT
v_gene: TRBV7-8; len: 14; d_gene: TRBD1; j_gene: TRBJ1-5; abundance: once; CDR3aa: CASSLATGVQPQHF; CDR3nt: TGTGCCAGCAGCTTAGCTACAGGGGTCCAGCCCCAGCATTTT
v_gene: TRBV6-6; len: 13; d_gene: -; j_gene: TRBJ1-1; abundance: few; CDR3aa: CASSRGAGAEAFF; CDR3nt: TGTGCCAGCAGTAGGGGTGCGGGGGCTGAAGCTTTCTTT
v_gene: TRBV4-3; len: 19; d_gene: TRBD1; j_gene: TRBJ2-7; abundance: once; CDR3aa: CASSQDLILAGQGVDEQYF; CDR3nt: TGCGCCAGCAGCCAAGATCTGATCCTTGCGGGACAGGGGGTAGACGAGCAGTACTTC
v_gene: TRBV4-2; len: 16; d_gene: TRBD2; j_gene: TRBJ2-2; abundance: -; CDR3aa: CASSHPGLTTPRELFF; CDR3nt: TGTGCCAGCAGCCACCCGGGACTAACGACCCCCCGGGAGCTGTTTTTT
v_gene: TRBV19; len: 18; d_gene: TRBD2; j_gene: TRBJ2-7; abundance: -; CDR3aa: CASSIALNGLAGFYEQYF; CDR3nt: TGTGCCAGTAGCATAGCCCTCAATGGGCTAGCGGGGTTCTACGAGCAGTACTTC
v_gene: TRBV13; len: 16; d_gene: -; j_gene: TRBJ2-1; abundance: -; CDR3aa: CASSLSMASLDNEQFF; CDR3nt: TGTGCCAGCAGCTTGTCTATGGCTAGCCTGGACAATGAGCAGTTCTTC
v_gene: TRBV5-4; len: 14; d_gene: -; j_gene: TRBJ2-5; abundance: few; CDR3aa: CASSLGAPRETQYF; CDR3nt: TGTGCCAGCAGCTTGGGGGCCCCGCGCGAGACCCAGTACTTC
v_gene: TRBV29-1; len: 13; d_gene: TRBD1; j_gene: TRBJ2-7; abundance: -; CDR3aa: CSVEMTGVYEQYF; CDR3nt: TGCAGCGTTGAAATGACAGGGGTCTACGAGCAGTACTTC
v_gene: TRBV19; len: 14; d_gene: -; j_gene: TRBJ1-4; abundance: -; CDR3aa: CASSTGEGKKKLFF; CDR3nt: TGTGCCAGTAGTACAGGGGAAGGGAAGAAAAAACTGTTTTTT
v_gene: TRBV6-5; len: 16; d_gene: -; j_gene: TRBJ2-6; abundance: -; CDR3aa: CASSYKPGHGANVLTF; CDR3nt: TGTGCCAGCAGTTATAAGCCGGGACATGGGGCCAACGTCCTGACTTTC
v_gene: TRBV7-2; len: 12; d_gene: TRBD1; j_gene: TRBJ2-5; abundance: -; CDR3aa: CASSRDRGPQYF; CDR3nt: TGTGCCAGCAGCCGGGACAGAGGGCCCCAGTACTTC
v_gene: TRBV4-1; len: 17; d_gene: TRBD1; j_gene: TRBJ2-7; abundance: -; CDR3aa: CASSQDRRDRVLNEQYF; CDR3nt: TGCGCCAGCAGCCAAGACCGTCGGGACAGGGTTCTCAACGAGCAGTACTTC
v_gene: TRBV7-9; len: 16; d_gene: -; j_gene: TRBJ2-7; abundance: -; CDR3aa: CSSSPRTASSSYEQYF; CDR3nt: TGTTCCAGCAGCCCAAGGACAGCCTCCTCCTCCTACGAGCAGTACTTC
v_gene: TRBV6-6; len: 14; d_gene: -; j_gene: TRBJ1-3; abundance: few; CDR3aa: CASENRLTGNTIYF; CDR3nt: TGTGCCAGTGAGAACAGGCTTACTGGAAACACCATATATTTT
v_gene: TRBV6-6; len: 13; d_gene: -; j_gene: TRBJ1-5; abundance: -; CDR3aa: CATLGQEVQPQHF; CDR3nt: TGTGCCACCTTGGGCCAGGAGGTGCAGCCCCAGCATTTT
v_gene: TRBV27; len: 16; d_gene: TRBD2; j_gene: TRBJ2-7; abundance: -; CDR3aa: CASSAGRLAGAHEQYF; CDR3nt: TGTGCCAGCAGTGCCGGTCGGTTAGCGGGAGCTCACGAGCAGTACTTC
v_gene: TRBV5-1; len: 13; d_gene: -; j_gene: TRBJ1-3; abundance: -; CDR3aa: CASRNGAGNTIYF; CDR3nt: TGCGCCAGCAGAAACGGGGCTGGAAACACCATATATTTT
v_gene: TRBV7-7; len: 16; d_gene: TRBD2; j_gene: TRBJ2-3; abundance: -; CDR3aa: CASSLGLAGASNTQYF; CDR3nt: TGTGCCAGCAGCCTAGGACTAGCGGGAGCGAGTAATACGCAGTATTTT
v_gene: TRBV6-1; len: 15; d_gene: -; j_gene: TRBJ1-5; abundance: -; CDR3aa: CATGQLNLSNQPQHF; CDR3nt: TGTGCCACGGGACAACTTAACCTTAGCAATCAGCCCCAGCATTTT
v_gene: TRBV5-1; len: 16; d_gene: -; j_gene: TRBJ2-5; abundance: -; CDR3aa: CASSPGTGRSGETQYF; CDR3nt: TGCGCCAGCAGCCCGGGTACCGGAAGGTCGGGGGAGACCCAGTACTTC
v_gene: TRBV2; len: 14; d_gene: -; j_gene: TRBJ2-7; abundance: once; CDR3aa: CASSEEQLVYEQYF; CDR3nt: TGTGCCAGCAGTGAAGAACAACTAGTCTACGAGCAGTACTTC
v_gene: TRBV2; len: 12; d_gene: -; j_gene: TRBJ1-2; abundance: -; CDR3aa: CASSLSRNGYTF; CDR3nt: TGTGCCAGCAGTTTATCCAGGAATGGCTACACCTTC
v_gene: TRBV6-1; len: 13; d_gene: TRBD1; j_gene: TRBJ2-1; abundance: -; CDR3aa: CASSGTGANEQFF; CDR3nt: TGTGCCAGCAGTGGGACAGGGGCGAATGAGCAGTTCTTC
v_gene: TRBV18; len: 16; d_gene: -; j_gene: TRBJ2-7; abundance: -; CDR3aa: CASSPRGTKEGYEQYF; CDR3nt: TGTGCCAGCTCACCAAGGGGGACAAAAGAAGGCTACGAGCAGTACTTC
v_gene: TRBV7-6; len: 17; d_gene: TRBD2; j_gene: TRBJ2-1; abundance: once; CDR3aa: CASSLGASGRANNEQFF; CDR3nt: TGTGCCAGCAGCTTAGGAGCTAGCGGGAGGGCGAACAATGAGCAGTTCTTC
v_gene: TRBV14; len: 15; d_gene: -; j_gene: TRBJ2-3; abundance: -; CDR3aa: CASTQVGQLTDTQYF; CDR3nt: TGTGCCAGCACCCAAGTCGGACAGCTCACAGATACGCAGTATTTT
v_gene: TRBV7-9; len: 14; d_gene: -; j_gene: TRBJ1-1; abundance: -; CDR3aa: CASSARAGNTEAFF; CDR3nt: TGTGCCAGCAGCGCGAGGGCGGGGAACACTGAAGCTTTCTTT
v_gene: TRBV30; len: 14; d_gene: TRBD1; j_gene: TRBJ2-1; abundance: -; CDR3aa: CAWTRDRAYNEQFF; CDR3nt: TGTGCCTGGACTCGGGACAGAGCCTACAATGAGCAGTTCTTC
v_gene: TRBV19; len: 14; d_gene: -; j_gene: TRBJ1-1; abundance: -; CDR3aa: CASSLSGGVTEAFF; CDR3nt: TGTGCCAGTAGCCTCTCGGGAGGGGTGACTGAAGCTTTCTTT
v_gene: TRBV7-2; len: 15; d_gene: TRBD1; j_gene: TRBJ2-7; abundance: few; CDR3aa: CASSLTGGASYEQYF; CDR3nt: TGTGCCAGCAGCCTCACAGGGGGCGCTTCTTACGAGCAGTACTTC
v_gene: TRBV11-2; len: 14; d_gene: -; j_gene: TRBJ2-7; abundance: medium-sized; CDR3aa: CASSSHRGGYEQYF; CDR3nt: TGTGCCAGCAGCTCGCACAGGGGAGGCTACGAGCAGTACTTC
v_gene: TRBV30; len: 12; d_gene: -; j_gene: TRBJ2-5; abundance: once; CDR3aa: CALLGQGETQYF; CDR3nt: TGTGCCCTACTCGGCCAGGGCGAGACCCAGTACTTC
v_gene: TRBV28; len: 15; d_gene: TRBD2; j_gene: TRBJ2-1; abundance: -; CDR3aa: CASTLAGGIYNEQFF; CDR3nt: TGTGCCAGCACGTTAGCGGGAGGTATCTACAATGAGCAGTTCTTC
v_gene: TRBV6-1; len: 14; d_gene: -; j_gene: TRBJ1-2; abundance: -; CDR3aa: CASSGSQVLDGYTF; CDR3nt: TGTGCCAGCAGTGGAAGTCAGGTCCTCGATGGCTACACCTTC
v_gene: TRBV7-3; len: 18; d_gene: TRBD1; j_gene: TRBJ1-3; abundance: -; CDR3aa: CASSGDRDIIGSGNTIYF; CDR3nt: TGTGCCAGCAGCGGGGACAGGGACATTATCGGTTCTGGAAACACCATATATTTT
v_gene: TRBV2; len: 14; d_gene: -; j_gene: TRBJ2-2; abundance: once; CDR3aa: CASRVTLNSGELFF; CDR3nt: TGTGCCAGCAGGGTTACCCTAAATTCCGGGGAGCTGTTTTTT
v_gene: TRBV4-2; len: 15; d_gene: -; j_gene: TRBJ2-7; abundance: -; CDR3aa: CASSDRDSTLREQYF; CDR3nt: TGTGCCAGCAGCGACAGGGACTCGACCCTACGCGAGCAGTACTTC
v_gene: TRBV14; len: 13; d_gene: -; j_gene: TRBJ2-5; abundance: -; CDR3aa: CASSQGPSGTQYF; CDR3nt: TGTGCCAGCAGCCAGGGCCCATCTGGGACCCAGTACTTC
v_gene: TRBV5-6; len: 16; d_gene: -; j_gene: TRBJ2-2; abundance: few; CDR3aa: CASSFMAEGVGGELFF; CDR3nt: TGTGCCAGCAGCTTTATGGCTGAGGGGGTAGGCGGGGAGCTGTTTTTT
v_gene: TRBV29-1; len: 11; d_gene: -; j_gene: TRBJ1-1; abundance: -; CDR3aa: CSGQMNTEAFF; CDR3nt: TGCAGCGGACAGATGAACACTGAAGCTTTCTTT
v_gene: TRBV30; len: 12; d_gene: TRBD1; j_gene: TRBJ1-4; abundance: -; CDR3aa: CACGTGGEKLFF; CDR3nt: TGTGCCTGCGGGACAGGGGGCGAAAAACTGTTTTTT
v_gene: TRBV2; len: 14; d_gene: TRBD2; j_gene: TRBJ2-7; abundance: -; CDR3aa: CASRTTSGSYEQYF; CDR3nt: TGTGCCAGCAGAACCACTAGCGGCTCCTACGAGCAGTACTTC